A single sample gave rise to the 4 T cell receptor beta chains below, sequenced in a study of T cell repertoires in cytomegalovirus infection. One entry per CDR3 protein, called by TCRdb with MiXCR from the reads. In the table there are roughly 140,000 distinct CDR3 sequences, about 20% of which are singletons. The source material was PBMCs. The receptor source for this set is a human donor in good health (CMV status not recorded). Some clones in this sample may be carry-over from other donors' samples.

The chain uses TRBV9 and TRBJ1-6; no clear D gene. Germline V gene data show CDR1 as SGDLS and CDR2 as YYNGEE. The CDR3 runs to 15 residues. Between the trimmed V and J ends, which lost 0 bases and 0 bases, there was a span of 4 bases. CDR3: CASSVEVSYNSPLHF. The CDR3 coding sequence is TGTGCCAGCAGCGTAGAGGTCTCCTATAATTCACCCCTCCACTTT.

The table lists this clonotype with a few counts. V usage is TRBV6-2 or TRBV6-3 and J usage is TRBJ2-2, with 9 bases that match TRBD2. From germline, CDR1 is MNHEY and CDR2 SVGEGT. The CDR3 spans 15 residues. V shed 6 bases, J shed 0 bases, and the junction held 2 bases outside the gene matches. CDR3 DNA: TGTGCCAGCAGATTAGCGGGAGCGAACACCGGGGAGCTGTTTTTT. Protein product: CASRLAGANTGELFF.

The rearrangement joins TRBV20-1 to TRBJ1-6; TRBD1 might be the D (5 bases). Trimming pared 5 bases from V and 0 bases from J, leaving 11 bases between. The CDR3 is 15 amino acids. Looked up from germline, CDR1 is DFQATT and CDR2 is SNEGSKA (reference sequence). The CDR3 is CSARDRSSYNSPLHF. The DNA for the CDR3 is TGCAGTGCTCGGGACCGGAGCTCCTATAATTCACCCCTCCACTTT.

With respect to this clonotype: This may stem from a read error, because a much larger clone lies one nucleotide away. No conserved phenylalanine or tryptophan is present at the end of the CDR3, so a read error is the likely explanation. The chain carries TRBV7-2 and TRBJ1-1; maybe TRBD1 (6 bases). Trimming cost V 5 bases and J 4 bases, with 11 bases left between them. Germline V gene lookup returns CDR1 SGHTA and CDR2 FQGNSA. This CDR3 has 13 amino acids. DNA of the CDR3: TGTGCCAGCAGCCGAGCCAGGGGCACTGAAGCTTTCTGT. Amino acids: CASSRARGTEAFC.